This is a list of T cell receptor beta chains from one sample in a study of shared clonotypes between healthy human individuals. Some clones are missing from TCRdb's copy, which holds only in-frame ones; the method was immunoSEQ multiplex PCR. The sample has some 2.3 million clones, over 85% seen once. Sequencing was carried out using naive CD4+ T cells from PBMCs. These receptors were obtained from a man aged 18-30 years in good health. Some clones in this sample may be carry-over from other donors' samples. CDR3s include the opening cysteine and the closing phenylalanine or tryptophan. Fields, in order: V gene, clone size, D gene, J gene, CDR3 protein, CDR3 DNA. The D gene is left open where the match is weak. Clone size, where shown, is once, few, many, or a class for clones that have expanded.

V gene: TRBV11-2; clone size: NA; D gene: TRBD1; J gene: TRBJ1-5; CDR3 protein: CASSPGGPNKGQPQHF; CDR3 DNA: TGTGCCAGCAGCCCAGGGGGCCCCAATAAAGGGCAGCCCCAGCATTTT
V gene: TRBV29-1; clone size: NA; D gene: NA; J gene: TRBJ1-1; CDR3 protein: CSVGNYINTEAFF; CDR3 DNA: TGCAGCGTTGGAAACTATATAAACACTGAAGCTTTCTTT
V gene: TRBV18; clone size: NA; D gene: NA; J gene: TRBJ1-4; CDR3 protein: CASSPRKGSTNEKLFF; CDR3 DNA: TGTGCCAGCTCACCACGTAAAGGATCAACTAATGAAAAACTGTTTTTT
V gene: TRBV9; clone size: once; D gene: NA; J gene: TRBJ2-6; CDR3 protein: CASSAPGSGANVLTF; CDR3 DNA: TGTGCCAGCAGCGCCCCGGGCTCTGGGGCCAACGTCCTGACTTTC
V gene: TRBV28; clone size: NA; D gene: NA; J gene: TRBJ1-5; CDR3 protein: CASSLRPGWEPQHF; CDR3 DNA: TGTGCCAGCAGTTTAAGGCCGGGGTGGGAGCCCCAGCATTTT
V gene: TRBV9; clone size: NA; D gene: NA; J gene: TRBJ2-7; CDR3 protein: CASSVNPRGQFYEQYF; CDR3 DNA: TGTGCCAGCAGCGTAAACCCCCGGGGGCAGTTCTACGAGCAGTACTTC
V gene: TRBV6-6; clone size: NA; D gene: NA; J gene: TRBJ1-2; CDR3 protein: CASTGPNYGYTF; CDR3 DNA: TGTGCCAGCACGGGACCGAACTATGGCTACACCTTC
V gene: TRBV2; clone size: NA; D gene: TRBD1; J gene: TRBJ2-1; CDR3 protein: CASSQDRGLYNEQFF; CDR3 DNA: TGTGCCAGCAGCCAGGACAGGGGGCTCTACAATGAGCAGTTCTTC
V gene: TRBV5-1; clone size: NA; D gene: TRBD1; J gene: TRBJ2-6; CDR3 protein: CASSWDRSSGANVLTF; CDR3 DNA: TGCGCCAGCAGCTGGGACAGGAGCTCTGGGGCCAACGTCCTGACTTTC
V gene: TRBV5-8; clone size: once; D gene: NA; J gene: TRBJ1-5; CDR3 protein: CASSTGRNQPQHF; CDR3 DNA: TGTGCCAGCAGTACAGGGAGGAATCAGCCCCAGCATTTT
V gene: TRBV5-1; clone size: NA; D gene: NA; J gene: TRBJ2-1; CDR3 protein: CASSLARRWGLNEQFF; CDR3 DNA: TGCGCCAGCAGCTTGGCCAGAAGGTGGGGGCTCAATGAGCAGTTCTTC
V gene: TRBV14; clone size: NA; D gene: NA; J gene: TRBJ1-4; CDR3 protein: CASSPPRPSRGLGEKLFF; CDR3 DNA: TGTGCCAGCAGCCCCCCGAGGCCTTCCCGAGGGTTGGGCGAAAAACTGTTTTTT
V gene: TRBV9; clone size: NA; D gene: TRBD2; J gene: TRBJ2-3; CDR3 protein: CASSGGLARTDTQYF; CDR3 DNA: TGTGCCAGCAGCGGTGGACTAGCCCGCACAGATACGCAGTATTTT